These T cell receptor beta chains were read from a single sample in a study of PD-1 blockade in classical Hodgkin lymphoma. Profiled with immunoSEQ multiplex PCR; TCRdb holds only in-frame clones, not every one. This table holds some 96,000 clones, 85% to 95% found once. The starting material was peripheral blood mononuclear cells (PBMCs), obtained before the fourth cycle of nivolumab. The receptor source for this set is a human donor with classical Hodgkin lymphoma. CDR3s include the opening cysteine and the closing phenylalanine or tryptophan. Fields, in order: V gene, D gene, clone size, J gene, CDR3 DNA, CDR3 protein. D genes are given only for firm matches. Not every row has a clone size; where given, it reads once, few, many or a size class.

TRBV6-6,NA,NA,TRBJ1-2,TGTGCCAGCAGTTACCTGGGCAGTGACTATGGCTACACCTTC,CASSYLGSDYGYTF
TRBV7-3,NA,NA,TRBJ1-1,TGTGCCAGCAGCTTCGATCCGAACACTGAAGCTTTCTTT,CASSFDPNTEAFF
TRBV7-2,NA,once,TRBJ1-4,TGTGCCAGCAGCTCATATAGGGGAACTAATGAAAAACTGTTTTTT,CASSSYRGTNEKLFF
TRBV27,NA,NA,TRBJ1-2,TGTGCCAGCAGTTTGATGGGTTCCTATGGCTACACCTTC,CASSLMGSYGYTF
TRBV6-1,NA,once,TRBJ2-7,TGTGCCAGCGGGTTTCGGGACGATACCTACGAGCAGTACTTC,CASGFRDDTYEQYF
TRBV5-1,TRBD2,NA,TRBJ2-7,TGCGCCAGCAGCTTGGAGGGACTAGCGGGAGAGGAGCAGTACTTC,CASSLEGLAGEEQYF
TRBV5-1,NA,NA,TRBJ1-1,TGCGCCAGCAGCTTCGTCTCCTCGAACACTGAAGCTTTCTTT,CASSFVSSNTEAFF
TRBV19,TRBD1,NA,TRBJ2-5,TGTGCCAGTAGTATAGCCCCTAGGACAGGGGTTCTGACCCAGTACTTC,CASSIAPRTGVLTQYF
TRBV9,NA,NA,TRBJ1-1,TGTGCCAGCAGCGTAGGACTGGGGGGCAACACTGAAGCTTTCTTT,CASSVGLGGNTEAFF
TRBV2,NA,NA,TRBJ1-5,TGTGCCAGCAGTGACGTTCAGGGTAATCAGCCCCAGCATTTT,CASSDVQGNQPQHF
TRBV7-9,NA,NA,TRBJ2-1,TGTGCCAGCAGCCCGCTAGACGGCAATGAGCAGTTCTTC,CASSPLDGNEQFF
TRBV6-6,NA,NA,TRBJ2-7,TGTGCCAGCAGATACAGTTCTCCGGGGGAGCAGTACTTC,CASRYSSPGEQYF
TRBV5-6,TRBD1,NA,TRBJ1-5,TGTGCCAGCAGCTTGGGGACGGGACAGGTAAATCAGCCCCAGCATTTT,CASSLGTGQVNQPQHF
TRBV6-1,NA,NA,TRBJ2-1,TGTGCCAGCAGTGGGACAGTCGATCGGGGTGAGCAGTTCTTC,CASSGTVDRGEQFF
TRBV7-2,NA,NA,TRBJ1-5,TGTGCCAGCACCCGGGACCTCAATCAGCCCCAGCATTTT,CASTRDLNQPQHF
TRBV6-5,TRBD2,NA,TRBJ2-7,TGTGCCAGCAGTCGCCCGACTAGCGGGAGTTCCGAGCAGTACTTC,CASSRPTSGSSEQYF
TRBV10-2,TRBD2,NA,TRBJ2-7,TGCGCCAGCAGTGATGCGGGGACTAGCTTGGCCTTC,CASSDAGTSLAF
TRBV14,NA,NA,TRBJ2-1,TGTGCCAGCAGCCATACAAGAGCCTTTATTAACAATGAGCAGTTCTTC,CASSHTRAFINNEQFF
TRBV6-4,NA,NA,TRBJ1-1,TGTGCCAGCAGCGGTTTGGGCACTGAAGCTTTCTTT,CASSGLGTEAFF
TRBV4-1,TRBD2,NA,TRBJ2-1,TGCGCCAGCAGCCAAGATAGGGGCGGGAGGGCCGGTAGTAAGCAGTTCTTC,CASSQDRGGRAGSKQFF
TRBV28,NA,NA,TRBJ1-4,TGTGCCAGCAGTTTGCCCGACCCTAATGAAAAACTGTTTTTT,CASSLPDPNEKLFF
TRBV27,NA,NA,TRBJ1-2,TGTGCCAGCAGTTTCGAGGCTACGGACACCTATGGCTACACCTTC,CASSFEATDTYGYTF
TRBV9,NA,NA,TRBJ1-2,TGTGCCAGCAGCGTAGATCTTATTGGCTACACCTTC,CASSVDLIGYTF
TRBV5-1,TRBD1,NA,TRBJ1-1,TGCGCCAGCAGCTTCAGACCGGGACAGGGGAACACTGAAGCTTTCTTT,CASSFRPGQGNTEAFF
TRBV5-6,TRBD1,NA,TRBJ2-2,TGTGCCAGCAGCGCTGGACAGGGAGGTTTGGGGGAGCTGTTTTTT,CASSAGQGGLGELFF
TRBV12-5,TRBD2,NA,TRBJ2-3,TGTGCTAGTGGTTTGTCAAAGGGACTAGCGGGCCCCTGGTGGCCAGATACGCAGTATTTT,CASGLSKGLAGPWWPDTQYF
TRBV18,NA,NA,TRBJ2-7,TGTGCCAGCTCAGAGGAAAGGTACGAGCAGTACTTC,CASSEERYEQYF